This TCR beta chain was identified during a study of T cell responses to AZD1222 COVID-19 vaccine. On this clone: Antigen specificity is unknown.

Germline loops: CDR1 SGHDT, CDR2 YYEEEE. The ends were cut back, 0 bases at V and 2 bases at J, with 9 bases in the middle. The CDR3 is 14 residues long. Profiling relied on immunoSEQ multiplex PCR, and the TCRdb table lists in-frame clones only, not all of them. The table shows some 93,000 clones, with 85% to 90% occurring only once. Study observations and caveats: Possibly, clonal diversity was underestimated; donors were largely white British and included more females.

Second-dose groups at about 4 or about 12 weeks were pooled. The specimen comprised peripheral blood, sampled 28 days after the second AZD1222 dose. The gene calls are TRBV5-6 and TRBJ2-7; tentative D call: TRBD1 (6 bases). The sequence was collected from an adult who received the AZD1222 COVID-19 vaccine. The CDR3 coding sequence is TGTGCCAGCAGCTTGGGTGCAGGGGCCTACGAGCAGTACTTC. Amino acid sequence: CASSLGAGAYEQYF.